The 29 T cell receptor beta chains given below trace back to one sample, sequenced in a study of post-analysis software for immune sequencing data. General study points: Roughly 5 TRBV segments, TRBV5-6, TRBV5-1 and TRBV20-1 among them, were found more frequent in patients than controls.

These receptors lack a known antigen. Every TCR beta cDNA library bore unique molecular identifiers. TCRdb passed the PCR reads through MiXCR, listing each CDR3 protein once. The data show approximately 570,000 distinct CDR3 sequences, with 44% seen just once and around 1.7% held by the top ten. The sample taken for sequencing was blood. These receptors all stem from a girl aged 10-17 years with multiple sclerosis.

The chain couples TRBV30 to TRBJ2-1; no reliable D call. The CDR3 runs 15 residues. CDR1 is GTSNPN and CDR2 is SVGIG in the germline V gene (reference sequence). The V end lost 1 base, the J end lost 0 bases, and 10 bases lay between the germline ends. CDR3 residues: CAWSGRFTSYNEQFF. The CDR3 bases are TGTGCCTGGAGTGGGAGATTTACCTCCTACAATGAGCAGTTCTTC.

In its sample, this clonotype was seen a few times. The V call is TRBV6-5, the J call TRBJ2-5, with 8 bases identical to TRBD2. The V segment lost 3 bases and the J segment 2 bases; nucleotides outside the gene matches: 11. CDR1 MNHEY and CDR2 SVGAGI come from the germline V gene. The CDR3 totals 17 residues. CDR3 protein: CASSYGPGGGFQETQYF. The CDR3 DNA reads TGTGCCAGCAGTTATGGGCCAGGCGGGGGGTTTCAAGAGACCCAGTACTTC.

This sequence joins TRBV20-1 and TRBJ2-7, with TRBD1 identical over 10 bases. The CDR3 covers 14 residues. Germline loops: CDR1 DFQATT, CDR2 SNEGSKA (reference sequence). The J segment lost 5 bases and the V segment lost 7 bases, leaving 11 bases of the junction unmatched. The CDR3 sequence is CSVLPGDRGHEQYF. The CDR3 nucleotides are TGCAGTGTTCTACCAGGGGACAGGGGACACGAGCAGTACTTC.

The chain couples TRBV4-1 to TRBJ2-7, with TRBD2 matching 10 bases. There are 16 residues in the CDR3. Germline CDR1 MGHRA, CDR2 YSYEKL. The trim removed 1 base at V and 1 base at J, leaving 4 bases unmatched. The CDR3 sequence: CASSQVTSGTSYEQYF. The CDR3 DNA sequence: TGCGCCAGCAGCCAAGTAACTAGCGGGACTTCCTACGAGCAGTACTTC.

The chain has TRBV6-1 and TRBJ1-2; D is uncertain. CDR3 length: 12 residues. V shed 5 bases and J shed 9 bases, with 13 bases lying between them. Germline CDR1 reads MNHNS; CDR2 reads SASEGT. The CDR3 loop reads CASSQLGPSYTF. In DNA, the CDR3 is TGTGCCAGCAGTCAATTAGGGCCGAGCTACACCTTC.

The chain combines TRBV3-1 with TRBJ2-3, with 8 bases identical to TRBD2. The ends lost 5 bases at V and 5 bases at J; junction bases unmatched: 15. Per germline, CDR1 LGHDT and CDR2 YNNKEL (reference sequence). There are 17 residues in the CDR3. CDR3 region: CASSSQPGAGEKDTQYF. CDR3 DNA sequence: TGTGCCAGCAGCTCCCAACCTGGAGCGGGGGAGAAAGATACGCAGTATTTT.

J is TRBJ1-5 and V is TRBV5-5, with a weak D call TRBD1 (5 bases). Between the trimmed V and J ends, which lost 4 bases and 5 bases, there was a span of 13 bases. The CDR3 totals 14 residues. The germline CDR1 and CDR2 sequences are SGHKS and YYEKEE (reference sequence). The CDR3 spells CASSQRPGDQPQHF. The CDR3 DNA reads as TGTGCCAGCAGCCAACGACCGGGGGATCAGCCCCAGCATTTT.

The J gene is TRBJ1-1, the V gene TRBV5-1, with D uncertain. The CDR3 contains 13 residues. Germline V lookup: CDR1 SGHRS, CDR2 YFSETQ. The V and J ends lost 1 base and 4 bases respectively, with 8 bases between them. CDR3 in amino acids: CASSLTEITEAFF. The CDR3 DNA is TGCGCCAGCAGCTTGACAGAGATCACTGAAGCTTTCTTT. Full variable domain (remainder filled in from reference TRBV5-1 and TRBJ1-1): KAGVTQTPRYLIKTRGQQVTLSCSPISGHRSVSWYQQTPGQGLQFLFEYFSETQRNKGNFPGRFSGRQFSNSRSEMNVSTLELGDSALYLCASSLTEITEAFFGQGTRLTVV.

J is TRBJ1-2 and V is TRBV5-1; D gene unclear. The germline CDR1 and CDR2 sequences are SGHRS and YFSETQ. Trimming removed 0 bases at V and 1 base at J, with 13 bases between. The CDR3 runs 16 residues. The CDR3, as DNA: TGCGCCAGCAGCTTGGGGCGACAAGTTATTAACTATGGCTACACCTTC. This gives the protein CASSLGRQVINYGYTF.

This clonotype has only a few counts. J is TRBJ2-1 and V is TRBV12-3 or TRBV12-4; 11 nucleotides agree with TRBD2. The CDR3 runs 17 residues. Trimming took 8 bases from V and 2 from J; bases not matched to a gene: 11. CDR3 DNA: TGTGCCAGCGGACGATCCATTAGCGGGAGGGCCTACAATGAGCAGTTCTTC. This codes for CASGRSISGRAYNEQFF.

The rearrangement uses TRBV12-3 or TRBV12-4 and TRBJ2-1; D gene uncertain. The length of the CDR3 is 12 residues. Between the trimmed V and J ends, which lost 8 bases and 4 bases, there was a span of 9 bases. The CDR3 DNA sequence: TGTGCCAGCCACGAAGGGTACAATGAGCAGTTCTTC. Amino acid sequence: CASHEGYNEQFF.

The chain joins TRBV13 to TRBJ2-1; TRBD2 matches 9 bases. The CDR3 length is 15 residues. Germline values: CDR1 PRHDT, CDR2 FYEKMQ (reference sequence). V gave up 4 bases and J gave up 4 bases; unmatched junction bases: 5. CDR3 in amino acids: CASSYLAGQYNEQFF. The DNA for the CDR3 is TGTGCCAGCAGCTATCTAGCGGGACAGTACAATGAGCAGTTCTTC.

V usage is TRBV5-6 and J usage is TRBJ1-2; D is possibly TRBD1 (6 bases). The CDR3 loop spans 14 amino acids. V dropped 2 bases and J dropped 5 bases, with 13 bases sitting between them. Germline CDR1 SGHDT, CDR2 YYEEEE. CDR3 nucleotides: TGTGCCAGCAGCTTCCAGCAGGGGAGGTATGGCTACACCTTC. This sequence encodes CASSFQQGRYGYTF.

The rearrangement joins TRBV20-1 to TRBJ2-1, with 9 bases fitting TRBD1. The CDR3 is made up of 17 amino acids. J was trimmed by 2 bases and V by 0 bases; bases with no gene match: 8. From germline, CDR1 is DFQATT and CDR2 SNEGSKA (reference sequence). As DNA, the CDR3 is TGCAGTGCTAGAGATCTTATTAACAGGGGGCCCTACAATGAGCAGTTCTTC. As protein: CSARDLINRGPYNEQFF.

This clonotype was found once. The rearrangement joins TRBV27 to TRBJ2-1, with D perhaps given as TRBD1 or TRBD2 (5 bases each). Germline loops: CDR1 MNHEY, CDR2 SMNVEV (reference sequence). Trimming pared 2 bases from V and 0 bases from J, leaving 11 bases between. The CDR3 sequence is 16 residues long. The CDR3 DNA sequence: TGTGCCAGCAGTTTAGAGGGGCAAAGCTCCTACAATGAGCAGTTCTTC. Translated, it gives CASSLEGQSSYNEQFF.

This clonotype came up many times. CDR3 loop: CASSSGQVYEQYF. The CDR3 nucleotides read TGTGCCAGCAGCTCCGGACAGGTCTACGAGCAGTACTTC. The V call is TRBV9, the J call TRBJ2-7; 7 positions agree with TRBD1. Trimming removed 4 bases from V and 3 bases from J; junction bases left unmatched: 4. Germline assignment: CDR1 SGDLS and CDR2 YYNGEE. This CDR3 is 13 amino acids long.

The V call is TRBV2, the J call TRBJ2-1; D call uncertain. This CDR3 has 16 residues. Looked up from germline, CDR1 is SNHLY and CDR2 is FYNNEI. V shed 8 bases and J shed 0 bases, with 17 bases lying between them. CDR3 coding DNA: TGTGCCAGCGAGGCCTTGGGAAAGAGCTCCTACAATGAGCAGTTCTTC. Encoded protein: CASEALGKSSYNEQFF.

This CDR3 reads CASSPEGPGYTF. The CDR3 DNA follows: TGTGCCAGCTCACCAGAGGGCCCTGGCTACACCTTC. The chain employs TRBV18 and TRBJ1-2; D ambiguous. CDR1 KGHSH and CDR2 LQKENI come from the germline V gene. The CDR3 has 12 amino acids. V lost 2 bases to trimming and J lost 7 bases, with 8 bases between them. Supplemented by reference TRBV18 and TRBJ1-2, the full variable domain reads NAGVMQNPRHLVRRRGQEARLRCSPMKGHSHVYWYRQLPEEGLKFMVYLQKENIIDESGMPKERFSAEFPKEGPSILRIQQVVRGDSAAYFCASSPEGPGYTFGSGTRLTVV.

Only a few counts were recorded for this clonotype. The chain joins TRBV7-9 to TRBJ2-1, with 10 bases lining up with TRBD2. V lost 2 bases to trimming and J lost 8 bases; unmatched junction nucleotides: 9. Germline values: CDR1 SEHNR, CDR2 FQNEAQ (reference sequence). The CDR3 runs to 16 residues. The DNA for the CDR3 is TGTGCCAGCAGCTTAATTTCGAGCGGGGGGGCCTATGAGCAGTTCTTC. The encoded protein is CASSLISSGGAYEQFF. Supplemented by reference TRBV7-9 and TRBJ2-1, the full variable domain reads DTGVSQNPRHKITKRGQNVTFRCDPISEHNRLYWYRQTLGQGPEFLTYFQNEAQLEKSRLLSDRFSAERPKGSFSTLEIQRTEQGDSAMYLCASSLISSGGAYEQFFGPGTRLTVL.

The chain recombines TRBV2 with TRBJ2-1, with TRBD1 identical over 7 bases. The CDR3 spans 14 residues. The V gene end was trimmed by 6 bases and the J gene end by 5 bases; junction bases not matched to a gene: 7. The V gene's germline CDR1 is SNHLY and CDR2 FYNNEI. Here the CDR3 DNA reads TGTGCCAGCAGGAACAGGGGTAGTGACAATGAGCAGTTCTTC. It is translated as CASRNRGSDNEQFF. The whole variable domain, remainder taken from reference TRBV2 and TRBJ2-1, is EPEVTQTPSHQVTQMGQEVILRCVPISNHLYFYWYRQILGQKVEFLVSFYNNEISEKSEIFDDQFSVERPDGSNFTLKIRSTKLEDSAMYFCASRNRGSDNEQFFGPGTRLTVL.

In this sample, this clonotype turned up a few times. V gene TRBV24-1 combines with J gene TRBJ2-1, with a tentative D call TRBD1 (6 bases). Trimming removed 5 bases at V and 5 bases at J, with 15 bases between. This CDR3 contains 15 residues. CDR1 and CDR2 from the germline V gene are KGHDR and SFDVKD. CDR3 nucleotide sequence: TGTGCCACCAGTGGCCTCCGGGACAAGCACAATGAGCAGTTCTTC. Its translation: CATSGLRDKHNEQFF.

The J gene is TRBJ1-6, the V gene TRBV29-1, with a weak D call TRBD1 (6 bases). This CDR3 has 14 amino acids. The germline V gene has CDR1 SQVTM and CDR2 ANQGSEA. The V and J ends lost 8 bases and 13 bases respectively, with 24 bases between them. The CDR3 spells CSSTTRGVRNPLHF. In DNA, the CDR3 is TGCAGCTCTACTACGAGGGGGGTGAGGAATCCCCTCCACTTT.

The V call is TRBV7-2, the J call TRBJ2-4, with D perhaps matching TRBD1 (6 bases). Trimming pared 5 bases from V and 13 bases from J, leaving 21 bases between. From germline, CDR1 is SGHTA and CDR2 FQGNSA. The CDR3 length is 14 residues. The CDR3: CASSLSYRAIEQYF. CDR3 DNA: TGTGCCAGCAGCCTCTCTTACAGGGCTATAGAGCAGTACTTC.

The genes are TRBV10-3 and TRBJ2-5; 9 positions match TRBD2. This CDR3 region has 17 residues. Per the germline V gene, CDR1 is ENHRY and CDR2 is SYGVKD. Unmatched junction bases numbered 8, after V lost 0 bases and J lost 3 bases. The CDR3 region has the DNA TGTGCCATCAGTGAGTCTGCTAGCGGGAAACCTGAAGAGACCCAGTACTTC. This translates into CAISESASGKPEETQYF.

CDR3 amino acids: CASSLEGQGSLDIQYF. In DNA, the CDR3 is TGTGCCAGCAGTTTAGAGGGCCAGGGGAGTCTCGACATTCAGTACTTC. This chain uses TRBV28 with TRBJ2-4; tentatively, D is TRBD1 (6 bases). The length of the CDR3 is 16 residues. The V gene lost 2 bases and the J gene lost 8 bases, with 19 bases spanning the gap. Germline V CDR1 and CDR2: MDHEN, SYDVKM.

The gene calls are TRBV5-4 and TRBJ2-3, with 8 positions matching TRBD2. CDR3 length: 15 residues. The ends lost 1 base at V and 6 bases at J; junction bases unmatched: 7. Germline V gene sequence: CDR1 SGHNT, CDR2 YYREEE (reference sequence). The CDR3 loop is CASSLQQRGFDTQYF. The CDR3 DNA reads TGTGCCAGCAGCTTGCAGCAGCGGGGGTTCGATACGCAGTATTTT.

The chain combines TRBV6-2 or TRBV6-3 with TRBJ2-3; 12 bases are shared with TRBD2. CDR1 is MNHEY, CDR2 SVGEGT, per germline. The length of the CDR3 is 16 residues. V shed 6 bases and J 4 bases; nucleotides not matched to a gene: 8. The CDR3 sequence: CASSDGLAGSADTQYF. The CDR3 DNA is TGTGCCAGCAGCGATGGACTAGCGGGGTCGGCAGATACGCAGTATTTT.

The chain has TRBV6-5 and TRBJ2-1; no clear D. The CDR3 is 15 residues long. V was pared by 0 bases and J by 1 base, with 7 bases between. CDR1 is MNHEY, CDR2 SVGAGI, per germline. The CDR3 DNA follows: TGTGCCAGCAGTTACTCATCGCCATCCTACAATGAGCAGTTCTTC. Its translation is CASSYSSPSYNEQFF.

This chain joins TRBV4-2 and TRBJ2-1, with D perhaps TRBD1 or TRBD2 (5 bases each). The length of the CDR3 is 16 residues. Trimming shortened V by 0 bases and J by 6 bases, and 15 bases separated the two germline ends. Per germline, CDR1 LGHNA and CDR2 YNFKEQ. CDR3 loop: CASSQERADGANEQFF. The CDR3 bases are TGTGCCAGCAGCCAAGAGCGGGCGGATGGGGCCAATGAGCAGTTCTTC.